A single sample is the source of the 8 T cell receptor beta chains below, sequenced in a study of regulatory T cells in long-lasting Graves disease (dated by TCRdb to about 2021). Sample time point, as interpreted from the label and publication: newly diagnosed GD, antithyroid drugs for less than 3 months. For both TCR sequencing and RNA sequencing, RNA was extracted from PBMCs using TRIzol. Libraries were built with multiplex PCR. TCRdb shows the sequencer as Illumina HiSeq 4000. To build TCR beta libraries, CDR3 regions were amplified by Arm-PCR using iRepertoire HTBI primers. TCRdb took the public reads, trimmed them with fastp at Q25, ran MiXCR for clone calling and kept in-frame beta chains. All rows with the same CDR3 protein become a single entry with the most common DNA and genes. This sample is represented by approximately 560,000 distinct CDR3 sequences; about 15% of them were singletons. The ten largest account for around 12% of the sample.

The data also belong to a second study, concerning T cells in Graves' hyperthyroidism and ophthalmopathy.

This specimen consisted of peripheral blood mononuclear cells (PBMCs), obtained at new diagnosis, from a patient treated with antithyroid drugs. The source is a man younger than 30 with Graves disease. Donor details come from another sample of the same person, matched by shared clones.

The chain has TRBV2 and TRBJ2-1; D possibly matches TRBD1 or TRBD2 (5 bases each). CDR3 length: 16 amino acids. Trimming shortened V by 8 bases and J by 2 bases, and 19 bases separated the two germline ends. Germline CDR1 is SNHLY and CDR2 is FYNNEI. CDR3 residues: CASAGIGKGTYNEQFF. CDR3 DNA: TGTGCCAGCGCAGGGATCGGGAAAGGGACCTACAATGAGCAGTTCTTC. Full variable domain (missing parts from reference TRBV2 and TRBJ2-1): EPEVTQTPSHQVTQMGQEVILRCVPISNHLYFYWYRQILGQKVEFLVSFYNNEISEKSEIFDDQFSVERPDGSNFTLKIRSTKLEDSAMYFCASAGIGKGTYNEQFFGPGTRLTVL.

The rearrangement uses TRBV19 and TRBJ2-1; perhaps D is TRBD1 or TRBD2 (5 bases each). Germline V gene lookup returns CDR1 LNHDA and CDR2 SQIVND (reference sequence). The CDR3 extends over 16 amino acids. V was trimmed by 6 bases and J by 7 bases, leaving 22 bases between them. The CDR3 nucleotides are TGTGCCAGTAGAGGATCGGGGCGGGTGAACCAAAATGAGCAGTTCTTC. Its protein is CASRGSGRVNQNEQFF.

Details on this clonotype: Given a much more abundant clone one base away, this may be a read error. As the CDR3 is not closed by the conserved phenylalanine or tryptophan, this likely results from a read error. This sequence joins TRBV18 and TRBJ1-2; 8 bases align to TRBD1. V was clipped by 3 bases and J by 7 bases; unmatched bases: 13. The CDR3 runs 16 residues. Germline CDR1 KGHSH, CDR2 LQKENI. The CDR3 coding sequence is TGTGCCAGCTCACCGCTCCGGGACAGGAGATTGGCTGGCTACACCTCC. Protein: CASSPLRDRRLAGYTS.

The chain uses TRBV28 and TRBJ2-1; the match to TRBD1 covers 8 bases. This CDR3 comprises 16 residues. Germline lookup yields CDR1 MDHEN and CDR2 SYDVKM. V lost 6 bases and J lost 8; bases outside the gene matches: 15. Written as DNA, the CDR3 is TGTGCCAGCAGCCCGTTAGGCAGGGGGCAAAATCATGAGCAGTTCTTC. Translating gives CASSPLGRGQNHEQFF.

This clonotype was observed at least ten times. The gene calls are TRBV2 and TRBJ2-3; 10 nucleotides match TRBD1. The ends lost 6 bases at V and 4 bases at J; junction bases unmatched: 10. This CDR3 comprises 16 residues. From germline, CDR1 is SNHLY and CDR2 FYNNEI. The CDR3 coding sequence is TGTGCCAGCAGCCCAAGGGGAGACAGGGGGCCAGATACGCAGTATTTT. This sequence encodes CASSPRGDRGPDTQYF.

The V call is TRBV10-3, the J call TRBJ1-2, with D unresolved. Germline CDR1 is ENHRY and CDR2 is SYGVKD. V was trimmed by 2 bases and J by 0 bases, leaving 7 bases between them. This CDR3 is 14 amino acids long. CDR3 bases: TGTGCCATCAGTGAGGTGGGAGCTAACTATGGCTACACCTTC. Its translation is CAISEVGANYGYTF.

This clonotype was seen ten or more times. The rearrangement joins TRBV11-2 to TRBJ2-2, with D tentatively TRBD1 or TRBD2 (6 bases each). The CDR3 sequence is 18 residues long. The germline CDR1 and CDR2 sequences are SGHAT and FQNNGV. The germline V and J ends were trimmed by 5 bases and 6 bases, with 25 bases remaining between them. The CDR3 nucleotides read TGTGCCAGCAGCCTCGGAGGGGGGCTCCCTAGTAAAGCCGGGGAGCTGTTTTTT. Translated: CASSLGGGLPSKAGELFF.

This clonotype was seen only a few times. The rearrangement links TRBV11-2 to TRBJ2-2; D is perhaps TRBD1 or TRBD2 (6 bases each). The CDR3 is made up of 16 amino acids. The V gene's germline CDR1 is SGHAT and CDR2 FQNNGV. V lost 4 bases and J lost 7, with 19 bases in between. CDR3 sequence (DNA): TGTGCCAGCAGCTCCTTTGGGGGGCAGTATAACGGGGAGCTGTTTTTT. Translation: CASSSFGGQYNGELFF.